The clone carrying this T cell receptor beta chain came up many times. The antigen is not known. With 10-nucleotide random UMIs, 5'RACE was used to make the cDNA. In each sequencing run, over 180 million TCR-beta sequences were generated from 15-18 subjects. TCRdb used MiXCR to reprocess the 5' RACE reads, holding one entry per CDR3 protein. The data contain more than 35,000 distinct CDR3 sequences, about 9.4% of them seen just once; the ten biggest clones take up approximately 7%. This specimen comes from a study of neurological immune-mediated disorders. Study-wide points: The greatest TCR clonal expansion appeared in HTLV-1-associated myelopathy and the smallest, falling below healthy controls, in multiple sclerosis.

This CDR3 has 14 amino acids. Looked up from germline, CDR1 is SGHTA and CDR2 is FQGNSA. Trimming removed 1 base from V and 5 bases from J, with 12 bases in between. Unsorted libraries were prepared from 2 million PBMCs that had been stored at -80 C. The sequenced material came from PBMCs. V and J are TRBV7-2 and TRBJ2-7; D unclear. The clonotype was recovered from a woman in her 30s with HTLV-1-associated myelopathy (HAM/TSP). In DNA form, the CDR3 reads TGTGCCAGCAGCTTAGGTGCAAATCGGGACGAGCAGTACTTC. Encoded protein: CASSLGANRDEQYF.